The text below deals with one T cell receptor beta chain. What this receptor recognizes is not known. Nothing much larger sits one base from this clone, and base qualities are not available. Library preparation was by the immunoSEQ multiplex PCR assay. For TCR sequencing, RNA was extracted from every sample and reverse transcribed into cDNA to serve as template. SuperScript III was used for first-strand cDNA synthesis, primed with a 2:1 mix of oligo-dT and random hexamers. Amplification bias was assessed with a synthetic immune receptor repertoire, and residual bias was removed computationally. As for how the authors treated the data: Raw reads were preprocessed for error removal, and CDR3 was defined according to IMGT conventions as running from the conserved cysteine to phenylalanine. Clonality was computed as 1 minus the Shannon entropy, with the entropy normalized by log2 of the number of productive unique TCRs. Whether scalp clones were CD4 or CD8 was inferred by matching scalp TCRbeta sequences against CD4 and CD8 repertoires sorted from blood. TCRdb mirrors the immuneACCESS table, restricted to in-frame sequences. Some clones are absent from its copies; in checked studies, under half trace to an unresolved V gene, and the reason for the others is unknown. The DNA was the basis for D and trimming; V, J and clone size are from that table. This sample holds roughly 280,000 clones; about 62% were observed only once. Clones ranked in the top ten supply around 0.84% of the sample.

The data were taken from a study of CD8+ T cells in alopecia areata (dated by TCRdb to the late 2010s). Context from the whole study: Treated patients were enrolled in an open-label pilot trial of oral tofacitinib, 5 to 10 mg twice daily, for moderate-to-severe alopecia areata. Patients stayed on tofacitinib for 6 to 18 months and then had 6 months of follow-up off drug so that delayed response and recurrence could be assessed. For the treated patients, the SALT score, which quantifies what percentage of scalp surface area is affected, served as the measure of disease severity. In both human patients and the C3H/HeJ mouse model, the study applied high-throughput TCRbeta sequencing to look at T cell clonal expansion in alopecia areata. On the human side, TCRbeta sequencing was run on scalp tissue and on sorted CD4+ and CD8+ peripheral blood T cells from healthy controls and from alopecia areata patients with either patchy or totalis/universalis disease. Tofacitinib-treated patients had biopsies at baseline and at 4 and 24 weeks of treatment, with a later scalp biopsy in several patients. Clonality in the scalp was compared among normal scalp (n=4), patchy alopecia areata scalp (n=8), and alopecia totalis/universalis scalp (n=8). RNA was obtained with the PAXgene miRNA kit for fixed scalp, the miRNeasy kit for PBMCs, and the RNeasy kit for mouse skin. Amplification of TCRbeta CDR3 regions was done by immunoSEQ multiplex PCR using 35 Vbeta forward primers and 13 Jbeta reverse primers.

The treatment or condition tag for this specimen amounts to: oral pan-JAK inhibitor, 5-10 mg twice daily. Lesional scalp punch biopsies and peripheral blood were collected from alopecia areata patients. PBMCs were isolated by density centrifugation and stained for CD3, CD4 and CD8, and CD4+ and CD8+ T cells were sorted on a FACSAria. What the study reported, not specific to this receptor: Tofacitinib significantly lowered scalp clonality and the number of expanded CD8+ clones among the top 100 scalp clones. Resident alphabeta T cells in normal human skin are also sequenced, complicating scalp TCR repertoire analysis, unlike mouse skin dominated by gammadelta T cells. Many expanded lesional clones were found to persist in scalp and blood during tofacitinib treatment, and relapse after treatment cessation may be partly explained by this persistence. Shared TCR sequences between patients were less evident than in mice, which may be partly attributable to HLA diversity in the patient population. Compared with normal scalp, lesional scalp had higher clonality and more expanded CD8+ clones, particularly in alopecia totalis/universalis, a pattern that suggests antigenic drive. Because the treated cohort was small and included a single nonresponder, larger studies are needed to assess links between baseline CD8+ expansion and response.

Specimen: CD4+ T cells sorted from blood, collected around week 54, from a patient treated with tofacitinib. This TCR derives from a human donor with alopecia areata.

CDR3 protein: CASSVAPGDTGELFF. The nucleotides are TGTGCCAGCAGCGTAGCACCAGGGGATACCGGGGAGCTGTTTTTT. The rearranged segments are TRBV9 and TRBJ2-2; a tentative D call is TRBD1 (6 bases match). CDR1 and CDR2 were assigned from the germline V gene as SGDLS and YYNGEE. CDR3 length: 15 amino acids, cysteine to phenylalanine. Just CDR3 DNA is preserved here, 45 bases in frame from base 1. V loses 0 bases of germline sequence and J loses 5 bases, and the interval between the two ends is 11 bases. The reference TRBV9 and TRBJ2-2 proteins fill in what lies around the CDR3, so the full variable domain reads DSGVTQTPKHLITATGQRVTLRCSPRSGDLSVYWYQQSLDQGLQFLIQYYNGEERAKGNILERFSAQQFPDLHSELNLSSLELGDSALYFCASSVAPGDTGELFFGEGSRLTVL.